This TCR beta chain was sequenced in a study of blood T cell repertoires in COVID-19. Study as a whole: The origin of the acute and convalescent COVID-19 samples was the United States, Italy and Spain. Nucleic acid was either cDNA or gDNA, and it came from T cells, B-cell-depleted T cells, or PBMCs.

Under the authors' procedure: Amplification of reference gene primers provided the estimated nucleated cell counts. Assay: immunoSEQ multiplex PCR; the TCRdb copy retains only in-frame clones and omits some. From that table come the V and J calls and clone size; the DNA was used to work out D and trimming. Of about 120,000 clones in the sample, more than 80% were seen once. The CDR3 is 15 amino acids. CDR1 KGHSH and CDR2 LQKENI come from the germline V gene. Trimming cost V 0 bases and J 0 bases, with 7 bases left between them. This sequence was found in a human donor in a cohort sampled during active COVID-19. The sequencing input was peripheral blood. The chain links TRBV18 to TRBJ2-3, with unresolved D. CDR3 amino acids: CASSPPRSSTDTQYF. The CDR3 nucleotides read TGTGCCAGCTCACCACCCCGCAGTAGCACAGATACGCAGTATTTT.